These 24 T cell receptor beta chains were sequenced from one sample in a study of shared clonotypes between healthy human individuals. Produced via immunoSEQ multiplex PCR; TCRdb's table is partial and in-frame only. This sample has around 690,000 clones; 90% occur once, and the top ten carry 30% to 35%. Input material: memory CD8+ T cells from PBMCs. Subset noted: CD45RO+ cells pooled with CCR7-negative TemRA cells. These receptors came from a man between 18 and 35 years old in good health. Some clones in this sample may be carry-over from other donors' samples.

This chain uses TRBV4-3 with TRBJ1-3; D remains ambiguous. Trimming shortened V by 1 base and J by 4 bases, and 14 bases separated the two germline ends. Per germline, CDR1 LGHNA and CDR2 YSLEER. The CDR3 is 16 amino acids. CDR3 bases: TGCGCCAGCAGCCAAGCGACGGAGATGTCAGGAAACACCATATATTTT. Translating gives CASSQATEMSGNTIYF.

The sample holds one count of this clone. The J gene is TRBJ2-3, the V gene TRBV7-8, with 7 bases fitting TRBD2. The CDR3 sequence is 16 residues long. V lost 1 base to trimming and J lost 4 bases; unmatched junction nucleotides: 8. Germline V gives CDR1 SGHVS, CDR2 FQNEAQ. The chain's CDR3 is CASSLGAGEGSDTQYF. The CDR3, as DNA: TGTGCCAGCAGCTTAGGCGCGGGAGAGGGTTCAGATACGCAGTATTTT.

This chain uses TRBV30 with TRBJ2-1, with 11 bases aligning to TRBD2. The CDR3 totals 17 residues. After removal of 0 bases from V and 2 bases from J, the junction contained 6 bases not matched to a gene. CDR1 is GTSNPN, CDR2 SVGIG, per germline (reference sequence). The CDR3 loop is CAWSVPGLAEPYNEQFF. CDR3 nucleotide sequence: TGTGCCTGGAGTGTTCCGGGACTAGCGGAGCCCTACAATGAGCAGTTCTTC.

The chain couples TRBV19 to TRBJ1-2, with D perhaps matching TRBD1 (5 bases). Germline CDR1 is LNHDA and CDR2 is SQIVND (reference sequence). The CDR3 consists of 13 residues. The V gene lost 10 bases and the J gene lost 7 bases, with 19 bases spanning the gap. The CDR3 DNA sequence: TGTGCCATAAAACTCGGGACGGTTTTTGGCTACACCTTC. It is translated as CAIKLGTVFGYTF.

The chain carries TRBV6-5 and TRBJ2-3, with D uncertain. Germline CDR1 is MNHEY and CDR2 is SVGAGI. V was cut by 3 bases and J by 5 bases, with 9 bases left in between. The CDR3 has 13 residues. This CDR3 is CASSYLGKDTQYF. Here the CDR3 DNA reads TGTGCCAGCAGTTATTTGGGGAAAGATACGCAGTATTTT.

V is TRBV11-2 and J is TRBJ2-7; tentatively, D is TRBD1 or TRBD2 (5 bases each). The germline V gene has CDR1 SGHAT and CDR2 FQNNGV. The CDR3 has 14 residues. Trimming took off 4 bases at V and 1 base at J, with 11 bases between the two ends. CDR3 region: CASSSRGQSYEQYF. As DNA, the CDR3 is TGTGCCAGCAGCTCCCGGGGCCAATCCTACGAGCAGTACTTC. The full variable domain, rest sourced from reference TRBV11-2 and TRBJ2-7, is EAGVAQSPRYKIIEKRQSVAFWCNPISGHATLYWYQQILGQGPKLLIQFQNNGVVDDSQLPKDRFSAERLKGVDSTLKIQPAKLEDSAVYLCASSSRGQSYEQYFGPGTRLTVT.

The J gene is TRBJ1-4, the V gene TRBV28; D might be TRBD1 (5 bases). V gave up 6 bases and J gave up 4 bases, with 12 bases separating them. The CDR3 loop spans 14 amino acids. CDR1 is MDHEN, CDR2 SYDVKM, per germline. The CDR3 loop is CASSPGHSNEKLFF. The CDR3 bases are TGTGCCAGCAGCCCCGGACACAGTAATGAAAAACTGTTTTTT.

V gene TRBV5-6 combines with J gene TRBJ2-2; 7 bases match TRBD1. The CDR3 spans 16 residues. Unmatched junction bases numbered 10, after V lost 4 bases and J lost 4 bases. The germline V gene has CDR1 SGHDT and CDR2 YYEEEE. CDR3 in amino acids: CASSSDRDKGTGELFF. The CDR3 DNA sequence: TGTGCCAGCAGCAGTGACAGGGATAAGGGCACCGGGGAGCTGTTTTTT.

The genes are TRBV19 and TRBJ2-7, with 9 bases fitting TRBD1. Germline trimming cut 10 bases from V and 1 base from J; bases unmatched to any gene: 8. The CDR3 contains 14 residues. CDR1 and CDR2 (germline): LNHDA, SQIVND (reference sequence). The CDR3 DNA sequence: TGTGCCACTTCTCCCGGGACAGGGTCCTACGAGCAGTACTTC. As protein: CATSPGTGSYEQYF. The full variable domain, its missing parts supplied by reference TRBV19 and TRBJ2-7, is DGGITQSPKYLFRKEGQNVTLSCEQNLNHDAMYWYRQDPGQGLRLIYYSQIVNDFQKGDIAEGYSVSREKKESFPLTVTSAQKNPTAFYLCATSPGTGSYEQYFGPGTRLTVT.

J is TRBJ2-5 and V is TRBV5-1; no clear D gene. The end of the DNA fits TRBJ2-7 better, so the J call may be wrong. Germline CDR1 is SGHRS and CDR2 is YFSETQ. The CDR3 covers 12 residues. In nucleotides, the CDR3 is TGCGCCAGCAACCTTGATGACTACGAGCAGTACTTC. It translates to CASNLDDYEQYF.

The chain combines TRBV30 with TRBJ1-1; D gene uncertain. Germline lookup yields CDR1 GTSNPN and CDR2 SVGIG (reference sequence). Trimming removed 1 base from V and 1 base from J, with 4 bases in between. The CDR3 extends over 12 amino acids. The CDR3 reads CAWSAGNTEAFF. The CDR3 DNA sequence: TGTGCCTGGAGTGCTGGGAACACTGAAGCTTTCTTT.

This chain uses TRBV6-6 with TRBJ2-2, with D tentatively TRBD2 (6 bases). CDR1 is MNHNY, CDR2 SVGAGI, per germline (reference sequence). The CDR3 runs 16 residues. V lost 3 bases to trimming and J lost 0 bases, with 11 bases between them. The CDR3, as DNA: TGTGCCAGCAGTTATCTGGGCGGGGCGAACACCGGGGAGCTGTTTTTT. Protein: CASSYLGGANTGELFF.

This clone occurred once. The rearrangement links TRBV4-3 to TRBJ2-7, with D possibly called TRBD1 or TRBD2 (6 bases each). Trimming left V 1 base short and J 2 bases short, with 9 bases between. The CDR3 totals 14 residues. CDR1 is LGHNA and CDR2 is YSLEER in the germline V gene. The CDR3 coding sequence is TGCGCCAGCAGCCAAGCGGGGGACACCTACGAGCAGTACTTC. Its protein product is CASSQAGDTYEQYF.

Notes on this clone: A junction end diverges from the germline sequence, so it may reflect a read error. The chain links TRBV9 to TRBJ2-7; D is possibly TRBD1 (5 bases). Per the germline V gene, CDR1 is SGDLS and CDR2 is YYNGEE. This CDR3 contains 14 residues. CDR3 in amino acids: CASSVTWGSYGQYF. CDR3 nucleotide sequence: TGTGCCAGCAGCGTAACCTGGGGCTCCTACGGGCAGTACTTC.

The V gene is TRBV7-9, the J gene TRBJ2-1; 8 bases are a match to TRBD2. With V trimmed by 2 bases and J by 8 bases, 14 bases remained unmatched. CDR1 and CDR2 (germline): SEHNR, FQNEAQ (reference sequence). The CDR3 contains 17 residues. The CDR3 protein is CASSLWAALTGGYEQFF. The DNA for the CDR3 is TGTGCCAGCAGCTTATGGGCAGCGTTAACGGGGGGGTATGAGCAGTTCTTC.

V and J are TRBV6-5 and TRBJ1-2, with no clear D. Trimming removed 2 bases at V and 7 bases at J, with 20 bases between. There are 16 residues in the CDR3. CDR1 and CDR2 from the germline V gene are MNHEY and SVGAGI. The CDR3 sequence is CASSYHRTKSMGGYTF. CDR3 in DNA: TGTGCCAGCAGTTACCATCGGACTAAATCTATGGGTGGCTACACCTTC.

The chain couples TRBV9 to TRBJ2-2; either TRBD1 or TRBD2 may fit D (5 bases each). With 0 bases removed from V and 6 bases from J, the gap between germline ends came to 12 bases. Germline CDR1 SGDLS, CDR2 YYNGEE. The CDR3 runs 15 residues. The CDR3 reads CASSVGPGTAGELFF. The CDR3 DNA reads as TGTGCCAGCAGCGTAGGTCCAGGGACGGCCGGGGAGCTGTTTTTT.

The genes are TRBV15 and TRBJ1-5; D is undetermined. V shed 4 bases and J shed 1 base, with 17 bases lying between them. The CDR3 covers 17 residues. Germline V CDR1 and CDR2: LNHNV, YYDKDF (reference sequence). The CDR3 nucleotides read TGTGCCACCAGCAAAACTACTACGGAGAGGAGCAATCAGCCCCAGCATTTT. It codes for CATSKTTTERSNQPQHF.

The chain joins TRBV7-8 to TRBJ1-1, with D unresolved. The CDR3 loop spans 13 amino acids. Trimming pared 5 bases from V and 10 bases from J, leaving 17 bases between. Germline V gene lookup returns CDR1 SGHVS and CDR2 FQNEAQ. The CDR3 reads CASSHRRTGGAFF. The CDR3 DNA sequence: TGTGCCAGCAGCCACCGACGGACCGGTGGAGCTTTCTTT. Full variable domain (outside the CDR3, taken from reference TRBV7-8 and TRBJ1-1): GAGVSQSPRYKVAKRGQDVALRCDPISGHVSLFWYQQALGQGPEFLTYFQNEAQLDKSGLPSDRFFAERPEGSVSTLKIQRTQQEDSAVYLCASSHRRTGGAFFGQGTRLTVV.

This chain connects TRBV9 to TRBJ2-1; D may be TRBD2 (5 bases). The CDR3 extends over 16 amino acids. Germline CDR1 is SGDLS and CDR2 is YYNGEE. Trimming removed 0 bases from V and 3 bases from J, with 13 bases in between. As DNA, the CDR3 is TGTGCCAGCAGCGTAGATCGGACTGCATACTACAATGAGCAGTTCTTC. Residues: CASSVDRTAYYNEQFF.

The chain combines TRBV29-1 with TRBJ2-7, with 9 nucleotides matching TRBD2. The CDR3 length is 14 residues. The germline V gene has CDR1 SQVTM and CDR2 ANQGSEA. Trimming at V came to 4 bases and at J to 3 bases, leaving 7 bases not matched to a gene. CDR3: CSVGEASGIYEQYF. CDR3 bases: TGCAGCGTTGGGGAGGCTAGCGGGATCTACGAGCAGTACTTC.

The V and J genes are TRBV4-3 and TRBJ1-3; no definite D call. Trimming cost V 0 bases and J 4 bases, with 4 bases left between them. CDR3 length: 13 residues. CDR1 is LGHNA, CDR2 YSLEER, per germline. CDR3 sequence reads: CASSQEVGNTIYF. CDR3 nucleotides: TGCGCCAGCAGCCAAGAGGTGGGAAACACCATATATTTT.

This rearrangement joins TRBV6-5 to TRBJ1-2; D possibly corresponds to TRBD1 (6 bases). Trimming cost V 2 bases and J 5 bases, with 15 bases left between them. Germline V gene lookup returns CDR1 MNHEY and CDR2 SVGAGI. The CDR3 has 15 residues. In nucleotides, the CDR3 is TGTGCCAGCAGTTACCCAGGGGTAGGCTCATATGGCTACACCTTC. This codes for CASSYPGVGSYGYTF.

The J gene is TRBJ1-5, the V gene TRBV27; the match to TRBD1 covers 10 bases. Germline assignment: CDR1 MNHEY and CDR2 SMNVEV (reference sequence). V lost 4 bases and J lost 0; bases outside the gene matches: 9. This CDR3 spans 18 amino acids. CDR3 residues: CASSSLRDRGYSNQPQHF. In DNA form, the CDR3 reads TGTGCCAGCAGTTCACTCAGGGACAGGGGTTATAGCAATCAGCCCCAGCATTTT.